This T cell receptor (beta chain) was recovered during a study of T cell clonotyping in hematopoietic cell transplantation. TCRdb's copy holds only in-frame clones and misses some; the assay was immunoSEQ multiplex PCR. The sample lists some 13,000 clones; about 60% were seen once. V was pared by 2 bases and J by 1 base, with 10 bases between. This CDR3 has 14 amino acids. The germline gives CDR1 GTSNPN, CDR2 SVGIG (reference sequence). The sample comprised PBMCs. The source of this sequence is a human donor who either received an allogeneic hematopoietic cell transplant for a myeloid malignancy or was a related donor (not recorded which). Some clones in this sample may be carry-over from other donors' samples. The V and J genes are TRBV30 and TRBJ2-3, with D uncertain. CDR3 region: CAWSPSLGTDTQYF. Here the CDR3 DNA reads TGTGCCTGGAGTCCCTCTCTAGGCACAGATACGCAGTATTTT.